This passage covers 21 T cell receptor beta chains from one sample sequenced in a study of T-cell memory formation after mild COVID-19. Each CDR3 protein gets one entry after TCRdb re-called the 5' RACE reads with MiXCR. The sample includes around 200,000 distinct CDR3 sequences, 20% to 25% of them seen just once. Sample: PBMCs or a T cell subset sorted from them (not recorded which). These receptors all come from an adult woman who had mild COVID-19 (a few samples of this study predate the infection). Cell type and time point are not known.

The chain uses TRBV4-1 and TRBJ2-7, with 11 nucleotides matching TRBD2. This CDR3 region has 18 residues. Germline V gives CDR1 MGHRA, CDR2 YSYEKL. The V segment lost 0 bases and the J segment 4 bases; nucleotides outside the gene matches: 11. CDR3 in amino acids: CASSQDSLGTSGVYEQYF. CDR3 in DNA: TGCGCCAGCAGCCAAGATTCATTAGGGACTAGCGGAGTTTACGAGCAGTACTTC.

The chain joins TRBV7-3 to TRBJ2-7; no clear D. The CDR3 is 15 residues long. Germline assignment: CDR1 SGHTA and CDR2 FQGTGA. Deletions cut 2 bases from V and 2 bases from J, with 13 bases between. The CDR3 protein is CASSLSPAFTYEQYF. Here the CDR3 DNA reads TGTGCCAGCAGCTTATCCCCGGCGTTTACCTACGAGCAGTACTTC.

This chain connects TRBV18 to TRBJ1-2, with no clear D. Trimming left V 3 bases short and J 6 bases short, with 17 bases between. Germline loops: CDR1 KGHSH, CDR2 LQKENI. The CDR3 extends over 15 amino acids. As DNA, the CDR3 is TGTGCCAGCTCACCTTCCGGAAGATCCACGGATGGCTACACCTTC. It yields the protein CASSPSGRSTDGYTF.

This clonotype was counted once. The rearrangement uses TRBV7-6 and TRBJ2-1, with TRBD2 matching 8 bases. This CDR3 is built from 20 residues. The ends lost 1 base at V and 0 bases at J; junction bases unmatched: 14. CDR1 is SGHVS, CDR2 FNYEAQ, per germline. The CDR3 loop is CASSLVWVGSGTSSYNEQFF. DNA of the CDR3: TGTGCCAGCAGCTTAGTATGGGTTGGTAGCGGGACTAGCTCCTACAATGAGCAGTTCTTC.

This clonotype was observed many times. This chain joins TRBV6-2 or TRBV6-3 and TRBJ2-2, with D possibly being TRBD1 (5 bases). This CDR3 contains 13 residues. Germline V gene data show CDR1 as MNHEY and CDR2 as SVGEGT. V was shortened by 6 bases and J by 5 bases, with 10 bases between the two germline ends. The CDR3 DNA is TGTGCCAGCAGCCCCTGGACAACCGGGGAGCTGTTTTTT. This translates into CASSPWTTGELFF.

The rearrangement links TRBV5-1 to TRBJ1-2; TRBD1 matches at 10 bases. CDR3 length: 16 residues. V lost 0 bases to trimming and J lost 6 bases; unmatched junction nucleotides: 8. Germline assignment: CDR1 SGHRS and CDR2 YFSETQ. The CDR3 DNA reads as TGCGCCAGCAGCTTGGCCGGGACAGGGGTTATCCATGGCTACACCTTC. This translates into CASSLAGTGVIHGYTF. The variable domain in full, with the rest retrieved from reference TRBV5-1 and TRBJ1-2, is KAGVTQTPRYLIKTRGQQVTLSCSPISGHRSVSWYQQTPGQGLQFLFEYFSETQRNKGNFPGRFSGRQFSNSRSEMNVSTLELGDSALYLCASSLAGTGVIHGYTFGSGTRLTVV.

This clonotype was detected a few times. The chain carries TRBV15 and TRBJ2-1; D unresolved. With 0 bases removed from V and 2 bases from J, the gap between germline ends came to 5 bases. Germline V gene sequence: CDR1 LNHNV, CDR2 YYDKDF (reference sequence). The CDR3 loop spans 14 amino acids. The CDR3 nucleotides are TGTGCCACCAGCAGAGAAGAGGCCTACAATGAGCAGTTCTTC. It specifies CATSREEAYNEQFF.

The CDR3 spells CSVVVHPNTEAFF. CDR3 in DNA: TGCAGCGTTGTCGTACATCCGAACACTGAAGCTTTCTTT. The chain has TRBV29-1 and TRBJ1-1; D not resolved. Trimming stripped 4 bases from V and 1 base from J, with 10 bases between. Germline assignment: CDR1 SQVTM and CDR2 ANQGSEA. The CDR3 totals 13 residues.

This clonotype came up a few times. This chain links TRBV15 with TRBJ1-6; D uncertain. The V gene lost 0 bases and the J gene lost 0 bases, with 12 bases spanning the gap. In germline, CDR1 is LNHNV, CDR2 YYDKDF (reference sequence). This CDR3 region has 18 residues. The CDR3 protein is CATSRDRGEDSYNSPLHF. The CDR3, as DNA: TGTGCCACCAGCAGAGATCGCGGGGAAGACTCCTATAATTCACCCCTCCACTTT.

This clonotype was observed a handful of times. The CDR3 reads CASSSLDTESAYEQYF. The CDR3 DNA is TGTGCCAGCAGCTCACTAGACACCGAGTCAGCCTACGAGCAGTACTTC. This chain links TRBV7-9 with TRBJ2-7, with D perhaps matching TRBD2 (5 bases). Between the trimmed V and J ends, which lost 4 bases and 2 bases, there was a span of 18 bases. Germline CDR1 reads SEHNR; CDR2 reads FQNEAQ (reference sequence). This CDR3 is 16 amino acids long.

The rearrangement joins TRBV7-6 to TRBJ1-2, with D maybe TRBD1 (6 bases). This CDR3 is 13 amino acids long. CDR1 is SGHVS and CDR2 is FNYEAQ in the germline V gene. V lost 4 bases and J 7 bases, leaving 13 bases between the germline ends. This CDR3 is CASSSQGDSGYTF. The CDR3 nucleotides read TGTGCCAGCAGCTCACAGGGAGACTCTGGCTACACCTTC.

The genes are TRBV6-5 and TRBJ1-2; D not certain. This CDR3 region has 14 residues. Germline V gene lookup returns CDR1 MNHEY and CDR2 SVGAGI. V lost 6 bases to trimming and J lost 4 bases, with 15 bases between them. The CDR3 region is CASSSGEGSYGYTF. For the CDR3, the DNA is TGTGCCAGCAGCTCCGGGGAAGGTAGCTATGGCTACACCTTC.

Comment on this clonotype: At one end, the junction sequence differs from germline, possibly due to a read error. The chain recombines TRBV6-5 with TRBJ2-5, with TRBD1 matching 8 bases. Germline CDR1 MNHEY, CDR2 SVGAGI. The CDR3 runs 15 residues. CDR3 loop: CSSSRRGTGQETQYF. In DNA form, the CDR3 reads TGTTCCAGCAGCCGTCGCGGGACAGGACAAGAGACCCAGTACTTC.

This rearrangement joins TRBV7-9 to TRBJ1-1; a possible D gene is TRBD1 (6 bases). The CDR3 is 15 residues long. Germline CDR1 SEHNR, CDR2 FQNEAQ (reference sequence). The germline V and J ends were trimmed by 5 bases and 2 bases, with 15 bases remaining between them. The CDR3 DNA follows: TGTGCCAGCAGCCCATTGGGGGCGCTTAACACTGAAGCTTTCTTT. Protein sequence: CASSPLGALNTEAFF.

This clonotype was counted between two and nine times. The rearrangement joins TRBV9 to TRBJ1-1; TRBD1 agrees at 9 bases. This CDR3 has 16 residues. CDR1 is SGDLS, CDR2 YYNGEE, per germline. V shed 4 bases and J 5 bases; nucleotides not matched to a gene: 12. For the CDR3, the DNA is TGTGCCAGCAGCACTGGGACAGGGATCGTGATGACTGAAGCTTTCTTT. Translation gives CASSTGTGIVMTEAFF.

This clonotype was observed a handful of times. The chain couples TRBV4-2 to TRBJ2-2; D might be TRBD1 or TRBD2, each matching 5 bases. The CDR3 has 15 amino acids. Deletions cut 0 bases from V and 7 bases from J, with 12 bases between. The V gene's germline CDR1 is LGHNA and CDR2 YNFKEQ. The CDR3 DNA reads TGTGCCAGCAGCCAAGATCGGGGCGGCCTCGGGGAGCTGTTTTTT. Translating gives CASSQDRGGLGELFF.

This clonotype was seen a few times. V is TRBV27 and J is TRBJ1-5; 7 bases fit TRBD1. The CDR3 spans 14 residues. The J segment lost 3 bases and the V segment lost 5 bases, leaving 4 bases of the junction unmatched. From germline, CDR1 is MNHEY and CDR2 SMNVEV (reference sequence). The CDR3 is CASSTQGPNQPQHF. The CDR3 DNA reads TGTGCCAGCAGTACACAGGGGCCCAATCAGCCCCAGCATTTT.

This clonotype was seen a handful of times. V and J are TRBV9 and TRBJ2-1; D possibly matches TRBD1 or TRBD2 (5 bases each). CDR1 and CDR2 (germline): SGDLS, YYNGEE. The CDR3 has 15 amino acids. Trimming pared 5 bases from V and 8 bases from J, leaving 20 bases between. The DNA for the CDR3 is TGTGCCAGCAGTCCCCGGGACCCCCCGGACGATGAGCAGTTCTTC. This sequence encodes CASSPRDPPDDEQFF.

DNA of the CDR3: TGTGCCAGCAGCGTAGGCACGAATGAGCAGTTCTTC. Translating gives CASSVGTNEQFF. V usage is TRBV9 and J usage is TRBJ2-1; no clear D gene. From germline, CDR1 is SGDLS and CDR2 YYNGEE. This CDR3 has 12 amino acids. V was shortened by 0 bases and J by 7 bases, with 5 bases between the two germline ends.

Written as DNA, the CDR3 is TGTGCCAGCAGTGAATGGACGCATACCTACGAGCAGTACTTC. As protein: CASSEWTHTYEQYF. The chain employs TRBV6-1 and TRBJ2-7, with no clear D. The germline V gene encodes CDR1 MNHNS and CDR2 SASEGT. V gave up 2 bases and J gave up 2 bases, with 10 bases separating them. The CDR3 covers 14 residues.

This clonotype has only one observation. CDR3 DNA sequence: TGTGCCAGCAGCTCCTCTAGCGAGGGGACAGATACGCAGTATTTT. Translated: CASSSSSEGTDTQYF. The chain couples TRBV11-1 to TRBJ2-3; the D gene is possibly TRBD2 (6 bases). Germline V gene sequence: CDR1 SGHAT, CDR2 FQDESV (reference sequence). CDR3 length: 15 residues. The V and J ends lost 4 bases and 3 bases respectively, with 14 bases between them.